This T cell receptor (beta chain) originates from a study of Ad26.COV2.S vaccination and SARS-CoV-2 variants. Background on the study: The authors gave Ad26.COV2.S intramuscularly, either once or twice 56 days apart.

Overall study results and limits: From the TCR breadth and depth analyses, total T cell responses may have been underestimated.

Treatment: 15 to 20 received Ad26.COV2.S at low or high dose, single or two shots; several received placebo; per-sample allocation not given. The study sampled participants on day 63 after the first vaccine or placebo injection. Donation was by an adult aged 18-55 years who was in Boston. For this clone: Its antigen is undetermined.

Here immunoSEQ multiplex PCR was the method, and the copy in TCRdb shows in-frame clones only, minus some. The table shows 200,000 to 300,000 clones, with roughly 90% occurring only once. CDR3 length: 16 amino acids. The germline CDR1 and CDR2 sequences are SGHRS and YFSETQ. V lost 4 bases, J lost 0 bases, and 13 bases lay in between. Here the sequenced sample was peripheral blood, taken in a trial of Ad26.COV2.S vaccine versus placebo. The chain carries TRBV5-1 and TRBJ2-2, with TRBD1 as a possible D gene (6 bases). This TCR derives from a person between 18 and 60 years old who received the Ad26.COV2.S COVID-19 vaccine or a placebo. The CDR3 coding sequence is TGCGCCAGCAGCCCCCGACAGGCCGCGAACACCGGGGAGCTGTTTTTT. The encoded protein is CASSPRQAANTGELFF.